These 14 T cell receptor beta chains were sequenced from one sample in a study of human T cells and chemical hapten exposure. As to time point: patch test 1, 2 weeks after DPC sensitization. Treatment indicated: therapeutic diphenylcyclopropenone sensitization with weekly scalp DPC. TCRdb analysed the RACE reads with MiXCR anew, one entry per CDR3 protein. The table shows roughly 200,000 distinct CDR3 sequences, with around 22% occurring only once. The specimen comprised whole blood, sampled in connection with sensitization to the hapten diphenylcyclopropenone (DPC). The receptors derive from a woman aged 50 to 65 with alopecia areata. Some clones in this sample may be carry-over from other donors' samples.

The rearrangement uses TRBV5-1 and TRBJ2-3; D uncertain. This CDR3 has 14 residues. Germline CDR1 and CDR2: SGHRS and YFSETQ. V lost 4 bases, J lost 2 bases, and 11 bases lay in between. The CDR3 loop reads CASSPDSSTDTQYF. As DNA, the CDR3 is TGCGCCAGCAGCCCCGACTCATCCACAGATACGCAGTATTTT.

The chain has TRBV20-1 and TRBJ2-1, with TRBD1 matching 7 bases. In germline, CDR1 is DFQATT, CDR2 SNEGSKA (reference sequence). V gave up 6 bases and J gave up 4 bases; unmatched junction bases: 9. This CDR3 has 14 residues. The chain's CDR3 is CSATGQISYNEQFF. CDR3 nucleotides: TGCAGTGCGACGGGACAGATATCATACAATGAGCAGTTCTTC.

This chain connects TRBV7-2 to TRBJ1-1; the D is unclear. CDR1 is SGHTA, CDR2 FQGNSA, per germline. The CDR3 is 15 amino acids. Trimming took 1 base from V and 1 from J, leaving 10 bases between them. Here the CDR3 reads CASSLDPGPNTEAFF. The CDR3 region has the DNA TGTGCCAGCAGCTTAGATCCAGGCCCGAACACTGAAGCTTTCTTT.

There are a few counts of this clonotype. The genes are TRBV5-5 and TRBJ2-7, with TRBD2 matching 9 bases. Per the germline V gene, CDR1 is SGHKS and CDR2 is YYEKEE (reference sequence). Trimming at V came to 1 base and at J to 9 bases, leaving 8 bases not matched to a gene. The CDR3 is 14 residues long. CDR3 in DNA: TGTGCCAGCAGCTTGCTGCGGGAGGGCCTCGGGCAGTACTTC. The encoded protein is CASSLLREGLGQYF.

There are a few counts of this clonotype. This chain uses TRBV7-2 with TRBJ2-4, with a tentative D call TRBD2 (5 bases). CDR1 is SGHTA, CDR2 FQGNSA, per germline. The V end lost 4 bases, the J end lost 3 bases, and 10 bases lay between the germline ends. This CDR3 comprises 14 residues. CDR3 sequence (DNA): TGTGCCAGCAGCTCTCTAGGACTCAAAAACATTCAGTACTTC. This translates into CASSSLGLKNIQYF.

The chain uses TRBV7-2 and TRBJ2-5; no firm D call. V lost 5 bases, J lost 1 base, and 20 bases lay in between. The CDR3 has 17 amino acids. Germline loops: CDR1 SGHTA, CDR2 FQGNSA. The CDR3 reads CASSPSPNPGPQETQYF. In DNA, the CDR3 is TGTGCCAGCAGCCCGAGTCCCAACCCCGGACCCCAAGAGACCCAGTACTTC.

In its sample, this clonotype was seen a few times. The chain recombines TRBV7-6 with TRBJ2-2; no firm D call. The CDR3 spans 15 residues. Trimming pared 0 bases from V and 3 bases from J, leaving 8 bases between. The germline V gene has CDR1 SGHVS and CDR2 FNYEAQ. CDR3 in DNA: TGTGCCAGCAGCTTAGCACGCATAGACACCGGGGAGCTGTTTTTT. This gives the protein CASSLARIDTGELFF.

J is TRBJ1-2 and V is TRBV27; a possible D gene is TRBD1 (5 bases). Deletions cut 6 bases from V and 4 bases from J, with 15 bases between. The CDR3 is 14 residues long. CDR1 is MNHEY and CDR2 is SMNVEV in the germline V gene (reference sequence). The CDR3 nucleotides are TGTGCCAGCAGGGCTAGGGACGGAACCTATGGCTACACCTTC. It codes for CASRARDGTYGYTF.

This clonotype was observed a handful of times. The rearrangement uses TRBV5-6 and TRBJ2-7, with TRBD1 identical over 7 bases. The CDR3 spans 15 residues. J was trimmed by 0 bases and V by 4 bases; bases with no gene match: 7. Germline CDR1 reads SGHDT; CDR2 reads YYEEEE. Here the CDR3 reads CASSPVRDSSYEQYF. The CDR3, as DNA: TGTGCCAGCAGCCCCGTCCGGGACAGCTCCTACGAGCAGTACTTC.

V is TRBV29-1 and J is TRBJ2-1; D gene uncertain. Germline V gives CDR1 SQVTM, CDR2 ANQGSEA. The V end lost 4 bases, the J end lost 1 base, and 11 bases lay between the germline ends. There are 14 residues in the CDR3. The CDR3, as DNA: TGCAGCGTTGTTGGGCAATTATCCTACAATGAGCAGTTCTTC. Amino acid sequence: CSVVGQLSYNEQFF.

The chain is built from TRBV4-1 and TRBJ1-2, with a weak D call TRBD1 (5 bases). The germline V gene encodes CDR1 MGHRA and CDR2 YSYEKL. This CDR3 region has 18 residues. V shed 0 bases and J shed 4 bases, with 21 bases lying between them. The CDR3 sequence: CASSQETPGPGSSYGYTF. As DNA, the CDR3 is TGCGCCAGCAGCCAAGAGACTCCGGGGCCGGGGAGTTCCTATGGCTACACCTTC.

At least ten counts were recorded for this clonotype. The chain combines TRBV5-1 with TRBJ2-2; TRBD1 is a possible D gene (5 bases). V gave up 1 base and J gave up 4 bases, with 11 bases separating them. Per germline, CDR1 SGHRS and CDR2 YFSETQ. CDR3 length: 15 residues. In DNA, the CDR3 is TGCGCCAGCAGCTTGTTAGGGGCCCGCACCGGGGAGCTGTTTTTT. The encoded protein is CASSLLGARTGELFF.

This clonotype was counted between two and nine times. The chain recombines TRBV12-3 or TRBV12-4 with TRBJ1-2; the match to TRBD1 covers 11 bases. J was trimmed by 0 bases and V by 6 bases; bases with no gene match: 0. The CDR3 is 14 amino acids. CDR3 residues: CASRDRGPNYGYTF. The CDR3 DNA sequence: TGTGCCAGCAGGGACAGGGGGCCTAACTATGGCTACACCTTC.

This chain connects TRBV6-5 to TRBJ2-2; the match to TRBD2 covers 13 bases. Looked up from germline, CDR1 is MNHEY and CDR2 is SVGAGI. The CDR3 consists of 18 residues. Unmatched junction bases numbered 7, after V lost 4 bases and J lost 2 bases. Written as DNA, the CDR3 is TGTGCCAGCAGTTCCTTGGGACTAGCGGGGATTAACACCGGGGAGCTGTTTTTT. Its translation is CASSSLGLAGINTGELFF.